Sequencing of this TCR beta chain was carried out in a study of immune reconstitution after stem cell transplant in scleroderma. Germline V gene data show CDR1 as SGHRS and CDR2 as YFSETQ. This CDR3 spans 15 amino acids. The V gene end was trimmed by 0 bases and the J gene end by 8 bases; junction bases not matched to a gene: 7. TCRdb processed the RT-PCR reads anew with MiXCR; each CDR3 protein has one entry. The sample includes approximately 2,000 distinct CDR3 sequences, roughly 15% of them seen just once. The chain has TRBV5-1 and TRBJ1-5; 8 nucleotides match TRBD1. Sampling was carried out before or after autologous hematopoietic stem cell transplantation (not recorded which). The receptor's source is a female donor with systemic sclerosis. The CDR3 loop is CASSLGGTGREPQHF. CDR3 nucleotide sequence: TGCGCCAGCAGCTTGGGAGGGACAGGCCGGGAGCCCCAGCATTTT.